The 29 T cell receptor beta chains listed next were all sequenced from one sample in a study of pediatric ulcerative colitis. The rectum was sampled with one to two pinch biopsies at colonoscopy. Generated by immunoSEQ multiplex PCR, the TCRdb table keeps only in-frame clones and is missing some. The sample has more than 35,000 clones; around 73% are singletons. The material sequenced was gut tissue. Every receptor here comes from a boy aged 5 to 17 with moderate ulcerative colitis.

The V gene is TRBV29-1, the J gene TRBJ1-2, with 9 bases fitting TRBD1. Germline trimming cut 2 bases from V and 4 bases from J; bases unmatched to any gene: 8. This CDR3 is 15 amino acids long. CDR1 and CDR2 (germline): SQVTM, ANQGSEA. The CDR3 nucleotides are TGCAGCGTTGAAACCAGGACAGGGGTCCCCTATGGCTACACCTTC. Its translation: CSVETRTGVPYGYTF.

The chain joins TRBV18 to TRBJ2-5, with D possibly TRBD2 on 6 matching bases. CDR3 length: 16 amino acids. Germline V gene lookup returns CDR1 KGHSH and CDR2 LQKENI. The ends were cut back, 4 bases at V and 4 bases at J, with 19 bases in the middle. The CDR3 DNA reads TGTGCCAGCTCACGGAACGAGGGAGGTAGGGGAGAGACCCAGTACTTC. Residues: CASSRNEGGRGETQYF.

The CDR3 nucleotides read TGCAGCGTTGATTTTCGGCCAGGGCAGAACACTGAAGCTTTCTTT. It specifies CSVDFRPGQNTEAFF. This chain connects TRBV29-1 to TRBJ1-1, with a possible D match to TRBD1 (5 bases). The germline gives CDR1 SQVTM, CDR2 ANQGSEA. V was pared by 3 bases and J by 1 base, with 15 bases between. The CDR3 contains 15 residues.

This clone was observed a few times. CDR3: CASSLQRDGEQYF. In DNA form, the CDR3 reads TGTGCCAGCAGCTTACAGCGGGATGGCGAGCAGTACTTC. This sequence joins TRBV7-6 and TRBJ2-7, with 7 nucleotides matching TRBD2. With V trimmed by 2 bases and J by 6 bases, 4 bases remained unmatched. This CDR3 contains 13 residues. Germline lookup yields CDR1 SGHVS and CDR2 FNYEAQ. Using reference TRBV7-6 and TRBJ2-7 for the parts outside the CDR3, the full variable domain is GAGVSQSPRYKVTKRGQDVALRCDPISGHVSLYWYRQALGQGPEFLTYFNYEAQQDKSGLPNDRFSAERPEGSISTLTIQRTEQRDSAMYRCASSLQRDGEQYFGPGTRLTVT.

The chain employs TRBV27 and TRBJ2-1; TRBD1 might be the D (6 bases). This CDR3 contains 14 residues. CDR1 is MNHEY, CDR2 SMNVEV, per germline (reference sequence). V was trimmed by 3 bases and J by 2 bases, leaving 8 bases between them. DNA of the CDR3: TGTGCCAGCAGTTTGGGGGCCGCCTACAATGAGCAGTTCTTC. Translated: CASSLGAAYNEQFF.

This clone was observed a handful of times. The chain employs TRBV4-3 and TRBJ1-4; TRBD1 is a possible D gene (5 bases). CDR1 and CDR2 from the germline V gene are LGHNA and YSLEER. The V end was cut by 1 base, the J end by 7 bases, with 10 bases between. CDR3 size: 14 residues. The DNA of the CDR3 is TGCGCCAGCAGCCAAGGAGGGGTTGGTGAAAAACTGTTTTTT. Translating it yields CASSQGGVGEKLFF.

The chain couples TRBV15 to TRBJ2-1; 7 bases agree with TRBD1. Germline V gives CDR1 LNHNV, CDR2 YYDKDF (reference sequence). J was trimmed by 2 bases and V by 6 bases; bases with no gene match: 4. The CDR3 spans 14 residues. CDR3 sequence reads: CATRPTGTYNEQFF. The CDR3 DNA sequence: TGTGCCACCAGACCGACAGGGACCTACAATGAGCAGTTCTTC.

The chain uses TRBV30 and TRBJ2-3; D is possibly TRBD2 (6 bases). Trimming took 4 bases from V and 6 from J, leaving 14 bases between them. There are 13 residues in the CDR3. Germline loops: CDR1 GTSNPN, CDR2 SVGIG (reference sequence). In DNA form, the CDR3 reads TGTGCCTGGACTAGGAGGGCCGCGGATACGCAGTATTTT. It codes for CAWTRRAADTQYF.

This clone has just a few counts. J is TRBJ2-2 and V is TRBV5-8; 10 bases are shared with TRBD2. CDR3 size: 16 residues. V lost 4 bases and J lost 8; bases outside the gene matches: 11. The germline V gene has CDR1 SGHTS and CDR2 YDEGEE. The CDR3 bases are TGTGCCAGCAGCCCCGAGCTAGCGGGAGTGCCGGGGGAGCTGTTTTTT. Translated, it gives CASSPELAGVPGELFF.

V and J are TRBV11-3 and TRBJ1-3; D uncertain. The CDR3 sequence is 13 residues long. Trimming removed 8 bases from V and 4 bases from J, with 12 bases in between. Germline V gene sequence: CDR1 SGHNT, CDR2 YENEEA. The CDR3 reads CASGTTLGNTIYF. Written as DNA, the CDR3 is TGTGCCAGCGGAACGACTTTGGGAAACACCATATATTTT.

About this clone: Mismatch with germline at one junction end may stem from a read error. The rearrangement links TRBV27 to TRBJ2-1; D might be TRBD2 (6 bases). Per germline, CDR1 MNHEY and CDR2 SMNVEV (reference sequence). This CDR3 has 12 amino acids. The CDR3 here is CASRLGGNEQFF. In DNA, the CDR3 is TGTGCCAGCCGTTTGGGGGGCAATGAGCAGTTCTTC.

This clone was recorded a few times. The chain joins TRBV28 to TRBJ1-2; TRBD1 is a possible D gene (5 bases). With 6 bases removed from V and 4 bases from J, the gap between germline ends came to 15 bases. This CDR3 has 14 residues. The germline CDR1 and CDR2 sequences are MDHEN and SYDVKM. The CDR3 loop is CASSRPDRAYGYTF. The CDR3 nucleotides are TGTGCCAGCAGCAGGCCTGACAGAGCCTATGGCTACACCTTC.

The genes are TRBV5-1 and TRBJ1-4, with D possibly TRBD1 on 6 matching bases. The CDR3 is 17 amino acids. The germline V gene encodes CDR1 SGHRS and CDR2 YFSETQ. V shed 4 bases and J shed 8 bases, with 24 bases lying between them. CDR3 in amino acids: CASSRGAIGGLEEKLFF. CDR3 DNA sequence: TGCGCCAGCAGCAGGGGGGCAATAGGAGGTCTGGAAGAAAAACTGTTTTTT.

The rearrangement uses TRBV6-1 and TRBJ1-1, with D tentatively TRBD1 (6 bases). The CDR3 consists of 13 residues. V was trimmed by 7 bases and J by 0 bases, leaving 9 bases between them. Germline V gene sequence: CDR1 MNHNS, CDR2 SASEGT. This CDR3 is CASTGQMNTEAFF. DNA of the CDR3: TGTGCCAGCACCGGACAGATGAACACTGAAGCTTTCTTT.

In DNA form, the CDR3 reads TGTGCCAGCAGTTTAAGAGGGGGCGGCTATGGCTACACCTTC. This codes for CASSLRGGGYGYTF. This chain links TRBV27 with TRBJ1-2, with 7 bases matching TRBD1. Germline lookup yields CDR1 MNHEY and CDR2 SMNVEV (reference sequence). J was trimmed by 4 bases and V by 2 bases; bases with no gene match: 4. CDR3 size: 14 residues.

This chain links TRBV7-6 with TRBJ2-2; 9 nucleotides agree with TRBD1. J gave up 2 bases and V 4 bases, and 2 bases lay outside the gene matches. Germline CDR1 reads SGHVS; CDR2 reads FNYEAQ. The CDR3 sequence is 15 residues long. The chain's CDR3 is CASSYTGGNTGELFF. The CDR3 DNA reads TGTGCCAGCAGCTATACAGGGGGCAACACCGGGGAGCTGTTTTTT.

The chain has TRBV10-3 and TRBJ2-3; D perhaps matches TRBD1 (6 bases). The CDR3 is made up of 15 amino acids. Deletions cut 5 bases from V and 4 bases from J, with 16 bases between. Germline V CDR1 and CDR2: ENHRY, SYGVKD. Here the CDR3 reads CAISPNLQGSDTQYF. In DNA form, the CDR3 reads TGTGCCATCAGTCCAAACCTACAGGGCTCAGATACGCAGTATTTT.

The CDR3 nucleotides read TGTGCCAGCAGCTTGGGTTGGAATGAGCAGTTCTTC. Its protein is CASSLGWNEQFF. The V and J genes are TRBV5-6 and TRBJ2-1, with D unresolved. Deletions cut 0 bases from V and 7 bases from J, with 5 bases between. Germline loops: CDR1 SGHDT, CDR2 YYEEEE. The length of the CDR3 is 12 residues.

This clone was seen more than once but under ten times. The genes are TRBV4-1 and TRBJ2-5; 7 nucleotides line up with TRBD1. The germline gives CDR1 MGHRA, CDR2 YSYEKL. This CDR3 contains 18 residues. V lost 4 bases, J lost 2 bases, and 16 bases stayed unmatched. The CDR3 region is CASSRTFRQGLMQETQYF. The CDR3 nucleotides read TGCGCCAGCAGCCGAACCTTTCGACAGGGTCTCATGCAAGAGACCCAGTACTTC.

The gene calls are TRBV29-1 and TRBJ2-1; a possible D gene is TRBD1 (6 bases). CDR1 is SQVTM and CDR2 is ANQGSEA in the germline V gene. CDR3 size: 13 residues. Deletions cut 3 bases from V and 13 bases from J, with 19 bases between. CDR3 residues: CSVEQGLKALQFF. The CDR3 DNA is TGCAGCGTTGAGCAGGGGCTGAAGGCCTTACAGTTCTTC.

The V gene is TRBV5-4, the J gene TRBJ2-3; D is tentatively TRBD1 or TRBD2 (5 bases each). The CDR3 extends over 13 amino acids. Trimming removed 1 base from V and 5 bases from J, with 8 bases in between. The germline V gene encodes CDR1 SGHNT and CDR2 YYREEE (reference sequence). CDR3 in amino acids: CASSLRGEDTQYF. The CDR3 DNA reads TGTGCCAGCAGCTTGAGAGGGGAAGATACGCAGTATTTT.

The chain has TRBV7-2 and TRBJ1-3; 7 bases map to TRBD1. CDR3 size: 17 residues. The J segment lost 1 base and the V segment lost 1 base, leaving 7 bases of the junction unmatched. From germline, CDR1 is SGHTA and CDR2 FQGNSA. The CDR3 sequence: CASSLEGTAFSGNTIYF. CDR3 DNA sequence: TGTGCCAGCAGCTTAGAGGGGACAGCTTTTTCTGGAAACACCATATATTTT.

This chain connects TRBV4-3 to TRBJ1-2; 7 bases are shared with TRBD1. The CDR3 runs to 15 residues. Germline lookup yields CDR1 LGHNA and CDR2 YSLEER. V was pared by 4 bases and J by 0 bases, with 5 bases of the junction left unmatched. The CDR3 nucleotides read TGCGCCAGCAGCCCAGACAGGGATTCTAACTATGGCTACACCTTC. Translating it yields CASSPDRDSNYGYTF.

This chain links TRBV7-2 with TRBJ1-6; tentative D call: TRBD1 (6 bases). Germline V CDR1 and CDR2: SGHTA, FQGNSA. The CDR3 extends over 16 amino acids. Trimming pared 4 bases from V and 6 bases from J, leaving 16 bases between. This CDR3 is CASSYEPGHLNSPLHF. The CDR3 DNA sequence: TGTGCCAGCAGCTACGAACCGGGACACCTTAATTCACCCCTCCACTTT.

The chain links TRBV19 to TRBJ2-1; D perhaps matches TRBD2 (6 bases). Trimming stripped 4 bases from V and 1 base from J, with 11 bases between. This CDR3 has 15 residues. Germline CDR1 reads LNHDA; CDR2 reads SQIVND (reference sequence). In nucleotides, the CDR3 is TGTGCCAGTAGTACCCGGGGGAAATCCTACAATGAGCAGTTCTTC. This sequence encodes CASSTRGKSYNEQFF. Drawing the rest from reference TRBV19 and TRBJ2-1, the complete variable domain is DGGITQSPKYLFRKEGQNVTLSCEQNLNHDAMYWYRQDPGQGLRLIYYSQIVNDFQKGDIAEGYSVSREKKESFPLTVTSAQKNPTAFYLCASSTRGKSYNEQFFGPGTRLTVL.

The chain has TRBV19 and TRBJ1-6, with D tentatively TRBD1 (6 bases). The CDR3 has 16 amino acids. The V gene lost 4 bases and the J gene lost 9 bases, with 19 bases spanning the gap. Per the germline V gene, CDR1 is LNHDA and CDR2 is SQIVND (reference sequence). CDR3 region: CASSKPGTSSFSPLHF. In DNA form, the CDR3 reads TGTGCCAGTAGTAAACCCGGGACATCGTCATTTTCACCCCTCCACTTT.

This clone occurred a few times. V usage is TRBV6-1 and J usage is TRBJ1-4, with 9 bases aligning to TRBD1. Germline CDR1 MNHNS, CDR2 SASEGT. The V segment lost 4 bases and the J segment 7 bases; nucleotides outside the gene matches: 7. The CDR3 length is 15 residues. For the CDR3, the DNA is TGTGCCAGCAGTGTCTCCGGGACAGGGTTTGAAAAACTGTTTTTT. Translated, it gives CASSVSGTGFEKLFF.

V gene TRBV2 combines with J gene TRBJ1-2, with D possibly being TRBD1 (5 bases). CDR1 and CDR2 from the germline V gene are SNHLY and FYNNEI. CDR3 length: 15 amino acids. V dropped 6 bases and J dropped 8 bases, with 22 bases sitting between them. CDR3 protein: CASRPRTTGWGGYTF. CDR3 in DNA: TGTGCCAGCAGGCCCAGAACAACAGGTTGGGGAGGCTACACCTTC.

This rearrangement joins TRBV15 to TRBJ2-7; no clear D gene. CDR3 length equals 13 residues. V lost 0 bases and J lost 4, with 7 bases in between. Germline V gene sequence: CDR1 LNHNV, CDR2 YYDKDF (reference sequence). The DNA for the CDR3 is TGTGCCACCAGCAGAGATCTTCTGTACGAGCAGTACTTC. This codes for CATSRDLLYEQYF. Using reference TRBV15 and TRBJ2-7 for the parts outside the CDR3, the full variable domain is DAMVIQNPRYQVTQFGKPVTLSCSQTLNHNVMYWYQQKSSQAPKLLFHYYDKDFNNEADTPDNFQSRRPNTSFCFLDIRSPGLGDTAMYLCATSRDLLYEQYFGPGTRLTVT.